This T cell receptor (beta chain) was found in a study of T cells in Graves' hyperthyroidism and ophthalmopathy. Study-level points and caveats: Blood also held most thyroid clonotypes expanded beyond 0.001.

This clonotype was observed at least ten times. The antigen is not known. Amplified TCR beta CDR3 regions derived from RNA transcripts. HTBI primers drove first-round RT-PCR of the TCR CDR3. TCRdb redid the calling of the multiplex PCR reads with MiXCR, one entry per CDR3 protein. The table shows more than 650,000 distinct CDR3 sequences, with around 15% occurring only once. The sequence derives from a woman aged 18-29 years with Graves' hyperthyroidism. What was sequenced was blood.

CDR3 loop: CASSYSGSYYEQYF. CDR3 DNA sequence: TGTGCCAGCAGTTACTCAGGCTCGTACTACGAGCAGTACTTC. The gene calls are TRBV6-5 and TRBJ2-7, with unresolved D. The CDR3 contains 14 residues. Trimming left V 0 bases short and J 3 bases short, with 9 bases between. The V gene's germline CDR1 is MNHEY and CDR2 SVGAGI.